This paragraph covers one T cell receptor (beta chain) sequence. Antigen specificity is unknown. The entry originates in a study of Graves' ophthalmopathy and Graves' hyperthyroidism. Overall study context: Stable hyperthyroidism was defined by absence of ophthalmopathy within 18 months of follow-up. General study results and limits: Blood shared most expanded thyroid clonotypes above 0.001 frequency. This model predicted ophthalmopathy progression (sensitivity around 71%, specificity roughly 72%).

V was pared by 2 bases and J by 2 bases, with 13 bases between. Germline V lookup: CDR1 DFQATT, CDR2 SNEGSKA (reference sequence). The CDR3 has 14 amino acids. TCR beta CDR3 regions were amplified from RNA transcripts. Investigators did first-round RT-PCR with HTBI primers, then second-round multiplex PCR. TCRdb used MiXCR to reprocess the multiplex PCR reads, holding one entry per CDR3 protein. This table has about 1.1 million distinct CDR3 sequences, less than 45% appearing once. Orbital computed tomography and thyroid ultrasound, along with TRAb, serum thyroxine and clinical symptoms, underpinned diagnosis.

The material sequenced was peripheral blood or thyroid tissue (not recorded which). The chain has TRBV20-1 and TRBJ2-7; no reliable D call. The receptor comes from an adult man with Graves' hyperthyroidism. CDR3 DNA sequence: TGCAGTGCTAGACCTTGGACCGATACCTACGAGCAGTACTTC. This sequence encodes CSARPWTDTYEQYF.